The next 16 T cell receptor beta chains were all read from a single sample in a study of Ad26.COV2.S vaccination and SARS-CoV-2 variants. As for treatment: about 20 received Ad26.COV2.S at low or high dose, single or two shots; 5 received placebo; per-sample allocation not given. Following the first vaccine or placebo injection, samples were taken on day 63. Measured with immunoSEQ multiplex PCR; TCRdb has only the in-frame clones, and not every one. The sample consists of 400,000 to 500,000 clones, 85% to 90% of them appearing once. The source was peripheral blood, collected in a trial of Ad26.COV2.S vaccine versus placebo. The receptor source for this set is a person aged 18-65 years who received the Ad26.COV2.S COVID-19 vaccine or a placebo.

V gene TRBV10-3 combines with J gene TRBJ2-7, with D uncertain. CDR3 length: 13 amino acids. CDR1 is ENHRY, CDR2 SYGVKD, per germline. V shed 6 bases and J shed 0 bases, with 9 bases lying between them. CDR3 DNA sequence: TGTGCCATCAGATTACAGACCTCCTACGAGCAGTACTTC. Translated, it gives CAIRLQTSYEQYF.

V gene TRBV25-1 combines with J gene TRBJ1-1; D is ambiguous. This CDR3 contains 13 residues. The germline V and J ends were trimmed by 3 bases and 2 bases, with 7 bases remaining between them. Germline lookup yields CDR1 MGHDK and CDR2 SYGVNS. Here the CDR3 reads CASSEGSNTEAFF. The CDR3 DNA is TGTGCCAGCAGTGAGGGCAGTAACACTGAAGCTTTCTTT.

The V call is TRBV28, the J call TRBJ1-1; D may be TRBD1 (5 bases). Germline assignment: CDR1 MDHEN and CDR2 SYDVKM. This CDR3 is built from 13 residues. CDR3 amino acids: CAGSRGRSTEAFF. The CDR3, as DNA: TGTGCAGGGAGCCGGGGGAGGAGCACTGAAGCTTTCTTT. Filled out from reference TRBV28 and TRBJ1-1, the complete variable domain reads DVKVTQSSRYLVKRTGEKVFLECVQDMDHENMFWYRQDPGLGLRLIYFSYDVKMKEKGDIPEGYSVSREKKERFSLILESASTNQTSMYLCAGSRGRSTEAFFGQGTRLTVV.

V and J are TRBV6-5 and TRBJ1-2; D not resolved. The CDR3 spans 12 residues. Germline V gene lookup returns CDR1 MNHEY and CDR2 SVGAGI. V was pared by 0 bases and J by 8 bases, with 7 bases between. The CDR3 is CASSYSSRGYTF. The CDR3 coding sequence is TGTGCCAGCAGTTACTCTTCAAGGGGCTACACCTTC.

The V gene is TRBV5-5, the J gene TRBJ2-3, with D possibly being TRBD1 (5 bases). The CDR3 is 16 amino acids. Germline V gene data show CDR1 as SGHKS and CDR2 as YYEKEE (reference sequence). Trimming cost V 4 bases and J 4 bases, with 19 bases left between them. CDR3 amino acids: CASSTSWGVGADTQYF. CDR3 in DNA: TGTGCCAGCAGCACCTCGTGGGGCGTAGGTGCAGATACGCAGTATTTT. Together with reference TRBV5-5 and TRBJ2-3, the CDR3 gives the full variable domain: DAGVTQSPTHLIKTRGQQVTLRCSPISGHKSVSWYQQVLGQGPQFIFQYYEKEERGRGNFPDRFSARQFPNYSSELNVNALLLGDSALYLCASSTSWGVGADTQYFGPGTRLTVL.

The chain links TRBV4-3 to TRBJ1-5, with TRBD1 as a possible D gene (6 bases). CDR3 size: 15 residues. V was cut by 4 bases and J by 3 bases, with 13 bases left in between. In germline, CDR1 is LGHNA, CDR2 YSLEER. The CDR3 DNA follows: TGCGCCAGCAGCCGAACGACAGGTTTCAATCAGCCCCAGCATTTT. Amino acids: CASSRTTGFNQPQHF.

The CDR3 region has the DNA TGTGCCAGCAGCCAAGAGGAGGGTTGGATCACTGAAGCTTTCTTT. Protein sequence: CASSQEEGWITEAFF. V is TRBV4-2 and J is TRBJ1-1; D remains ambiguous. V lost 0 bases to trimming and J lost 4 bases, with 12 bases between them. Germline V gene data show CDR1 as LGHNA and CDR2 as YNFKEQ. There are 15 residues in the CDR3.

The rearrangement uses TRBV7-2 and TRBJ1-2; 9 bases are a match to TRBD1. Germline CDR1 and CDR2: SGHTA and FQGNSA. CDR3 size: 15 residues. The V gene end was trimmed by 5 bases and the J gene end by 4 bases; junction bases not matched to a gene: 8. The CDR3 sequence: CASSRGDRGIYGYTF. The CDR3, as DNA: TGTGCCAGCAGCCGGGGAGACAGGGGGATCTATGGCTACACCTTC.

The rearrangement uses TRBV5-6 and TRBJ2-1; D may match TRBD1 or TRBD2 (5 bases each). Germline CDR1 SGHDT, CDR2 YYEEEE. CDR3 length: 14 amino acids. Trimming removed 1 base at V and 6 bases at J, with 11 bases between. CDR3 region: CASSLWGSSNEQFF. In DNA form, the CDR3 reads TGTGCCAGCAGCTTGTGGGGGAGCTCCAATGAGCAGTTCTTC.

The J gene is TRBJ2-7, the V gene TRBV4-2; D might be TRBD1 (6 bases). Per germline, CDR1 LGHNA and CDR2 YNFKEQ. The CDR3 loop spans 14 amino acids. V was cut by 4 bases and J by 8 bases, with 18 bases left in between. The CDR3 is CASSLPGALSQQYF. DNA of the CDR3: TGTGCCAGCAGCCTCCCAGGGGCCCTCTCCCAGCAGTACTTC.

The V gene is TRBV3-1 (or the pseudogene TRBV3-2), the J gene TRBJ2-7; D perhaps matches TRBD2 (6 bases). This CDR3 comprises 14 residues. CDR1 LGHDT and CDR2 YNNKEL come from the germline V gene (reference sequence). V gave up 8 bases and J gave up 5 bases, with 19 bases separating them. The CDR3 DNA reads TGTGCCAGCCGGCGCGCGGGGTCAAAGGACGAGCAGTACTTC. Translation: CASRRAGSKDEQYF.

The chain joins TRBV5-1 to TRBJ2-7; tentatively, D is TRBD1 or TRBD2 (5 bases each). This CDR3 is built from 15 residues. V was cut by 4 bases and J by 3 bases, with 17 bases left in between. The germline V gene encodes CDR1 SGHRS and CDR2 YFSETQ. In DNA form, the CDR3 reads TGCGCCAGCAGCCCAAACCAGGGACGGCTCTACGAGCAGTACTTC. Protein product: CASSPNQGRLYEQYF.

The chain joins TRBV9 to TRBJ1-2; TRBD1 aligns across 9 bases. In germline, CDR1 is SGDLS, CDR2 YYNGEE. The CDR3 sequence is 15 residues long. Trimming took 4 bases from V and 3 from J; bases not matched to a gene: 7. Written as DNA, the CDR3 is TGTGCCAGCAGCTCGACAGGGGGTGGGGACTATGGCTACACCTTC. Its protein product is CASSSTGGGDYGYTF.

The CDR3 DNA follows: TGTGCCAGCAGCCATGGACAGGGCGGCTACACCTTC. Protein: CASSHGQGGYTF. V is TRBV11-2 and J is TRBJ1-2; 8 bases line up with TRBD1. The CDR3 contains 12 residues. The V gene's germline CDR1 is SGHAT and CDR2 FQNNGV. V shed 5 bases and J 8 bases; nucleotides not matched to a gene: 4.

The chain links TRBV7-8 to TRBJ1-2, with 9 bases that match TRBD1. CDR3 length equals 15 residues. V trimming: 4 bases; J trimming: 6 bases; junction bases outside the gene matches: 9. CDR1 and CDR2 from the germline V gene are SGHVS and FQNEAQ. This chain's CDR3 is CASSSRRDREDGYTF. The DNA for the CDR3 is TGTGCCAGCAGCTCCCGCCGGGACAGGGAAGATGGCTACACCTTC. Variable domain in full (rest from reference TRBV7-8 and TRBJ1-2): GAGVSQSPRYKVAKRGQDVALRCDPISGHVSLFWYQQALGQGPEFLTYFQNEAQLDKSGLPSDRFFAERPEGSVSTLKIQRTQQEDSAVYLCASSSRRDREDGYTFGSGTRLTVV.

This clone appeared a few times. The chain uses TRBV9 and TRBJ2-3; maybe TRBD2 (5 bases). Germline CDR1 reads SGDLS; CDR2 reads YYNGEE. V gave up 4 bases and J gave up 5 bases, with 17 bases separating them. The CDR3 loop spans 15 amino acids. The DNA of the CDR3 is TGTGCCAGCAGCAGAGAGGCGGGCCTGGGAGATACGCAGTATTTT. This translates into CASSREAGLGDTQYF.